Listed below are T cell receptor beta chains from one sample, sequenced in a study of blood T cell repertoires in COVID-19. TCRdb's copy holds only in-frame clones and misses some; the assay was immunoSEQ multiplex PCR. The sample lists about 110,000 clones, 81% occurring once. Sequences were obtained from peripheral blood. Receptor source: a man aged 45-60 years with acute or convalescent COVID-19. CDR3s include the opening cysteine and the closing phenylalanine or tryptophan. A D gene is named only where the DNA matches it firmly. A clone size is listed for some rows: how often the clone was seen (once, few, many), or a class if it is expanded.

j_call clone_size v_call d_call cdr3_aa cdr3_nt
TRBJ2-2 NA TRBV10-1 NA CASSDGNTGELFF TGCGCCAGCAGTGACGGGAACACCGGGGAGCTGTTTTTT
TRBJ2-5 NA TRBV6-6 TRBD2 CASSYVGTSGGETQYF TGTGCCAGCAGTTACGTCGGGACTAGCGGGGGAGAGACCCAGTACTTC
TRBJ1-4 few TRBV15 NA CATSLRATNEKLFF TGTGCCACCAGCTTGAGGGCAACTAATGAAAAACTGTTTTTT
TRBJ1-2 NA TRBV5-4 TRBD1 CASSWTGNGYTF TGTGCCAGCAGCTGGACAGGGAATGGCTACACCTTC
TRBJ2-3 NA TRBV30 NA CAWSQGGITDTQYF TGTGCCTGGAGTCAGGGGGGTATCACAGATACGCAGTATTTT
TRBJ1-2 few TRBV2 NA CASSEDRDYGYTF TGTGCCAGCAGTGAGGACAGAGACTATGGCTACACCTTC
TRBJ1-6 NA TRBV25-1 NA CASSDVVLHF TGTGCCAGCAGTGATGTAGTCCTCCACTTT
TRBJ1-1 few TRBV11-2 NA CASSRQIMNTEAFF TGTGCCAGCAGCCGACAGATCATGAACACTGAAGCTTTCTTT
TRBJ1-1 NA TRBV5-1 NA CASSDQGGNTEAFF TGCGCCAGCAGCGACCAGGGAGGCAACACTGAAGCTTTCTTT
TRBJ2-7 many TRBV13 TRBD1 CASSPGQGRDEQYF TGTGCCAGCAGCCCCGGACAGGGTAGAGACGAGCAGTACTTC
TRBJ1-1 NA TRBV2 NA CASSARRLNTEAFF TGTGCCAGCAGTGCAAGGCGGCTGAACACTGAAGCTTTCTTT
TRBJ1-2 NA TRBV19 TRBD1 CASSIGTGTNYGYTF TGTGCCAGTAGTATAGGGACAGGGACTAACTATGGCTACACCTTC
TRBJ1-3 few TRBV25-1 TRBD1 CASRGTGMDTIYF TGTGCCAGCCGGGGGACAGGGATGGACACCATATATTTT
TRBJ1-2 NA TRBV7-9 NA CASSLEGNYGYTF TGTGCCAGCAGCTTGGAGGGGAACTATGGCTACACCTTC
TRBJ1-2 NA TRBV28 NA CASSSPGSSYYGYTF TGTGCCAGCAGTTCACCAGGGTCCTCCTATTATGGCTACACCTTC
TRBJ2-7 NA TRBV7-6 NA CASSLVHPRARAGFYEQYF TGTGCCAGCAGCTTAGTACACCCCCGGGCCCGGGCGGGATTTTACGAGCAGTACTTC
TRBJ2-1 NA TRBV5-6 NA CASSPGVSLYNEQFF TGTGCCAGCAGCCCCGGGGTTAGTCTGTACAATGAGCAGTTCTTC
TRBJ1-1 NA TRBV9 NA CASSVVTGGTEAFF TGTGCCAGCAGCGTAGTAACGGGAGGCACTGAAGCTTTCTTT
TRBJ1-2 NA TRBV5-6 TRBD1 CASSIRTGGVYGYTF TGTGCCAGCAGCATTCGGACAGGGGGCGTGTATGGCTACACCTTC
TRBJ2-3 NA TRBV21-1 NA CASSKITRGSHSSTDTQYF TGTGCCAGCAGCAAAATTACCAGGGGGTCCCACTCTAGCACAGATACGCAGTATTTT
TRBJ2-5 once TRBV7-6 TRBD2 CASSLTGTSQETQYF TGTGCCAGCAGCTTAACCGGGACTAGCCAAGAGACCCAGTACTTC
TRBJ1-2 NA TRBV29-1 TRBD1 CSVGDRGPNYGYTF TGCAGCGTTGGAGACAGGGGGCCTAACTATGGCTACACCTTC
TRBJ2-7 NA TRBV11-2 TRBD1 CASSLGTGGYEQYF TGTGCCAGCAGCTTAGGGACAGGAGGATACGAGCAGTACTTC
TRBJ1-5 NA TRBV5-8 TRBD1 CASSFTGVGNQPQHF TGTGCCAGCAGCTTTACAGGGGTCGGAAATCAGCCCCAGCATTTT
TRBJ1-2 NA TRBV30 NA CAWSGLKGGIGGYTF TGTGCCTGGAGTGGGCTAAAGGGGGGGATCGGAGGCTACACCTTC
TRBJ1-6 NA TRBV9 NA CASSPLPVRTYNSPLHF TGTGCCAGCAGCCCTCTCCCCGTGCGGACCTATAATTCACCCCTCCACTTT
TRBJ1-6 NA TRBV7-2 TRBD1 CASSSDRGLYNSPLHF TGTGCCAGCAGCTCTGACAGGGGCTTATATAATTCACCCCTCCACTTT
TRBJ1-5 few TRBV1 NA CTSSLRVGEDQPQHF TGCACCAGCAGCCTGAGGGTGGGGGAGGATCAGCCCCAGCATTTT
TRBJ1-1 NA TRBV28 NA CASSYRLANTEAFF TGTGCCAGCAGTTACAGGTTAGCGAACACTGAAGCTTTCTTT
TRBJ1-6 few TRBV7-8 TRBD1 CASSLGYRDRGSPLHF TGTGCCAGCAGCTTAGGATACCGGGACAGGGGATCACCCCTCCACTTT
TRBJ2-3 NA TRBV20-1 TRBD2 CSASIAGVTDTQYF TGCAGTGCTAGTATAGCGGGGGTCACAGATACGCAGTATTTT
TRBJ2-1 NA TRBV5-1 TRBD2 CASSPGGTSGHNEQFF TGCGCCAGCAGCCCTGGTGGGACTAGCGGACACAATGAGCAGTTCTTC
TRBJ2-5 NA TRBV2 NA CAITGNQETQYF TGTGCCATCACCGGGAACCAAGAGACCCAGTACTTC
TRBJ2-1 NA TRBV11-3 NA CASSLIQGEQFF TGTGCCAGCAGCTTAATACAGGGTGAGCAGTTCTTC
TRBJ1-2 NA TRBV21-1 NA CASSKGQNYGYTF TGTGCCAGCAGCAAAGGACAGAACTATGGCTACACCTTC
TRBJ2-7 NA TRBV5-1 TRBD1 CASSLGQGDEQYF TGCGCCAGCAGCTTAGGACAGGGGGACGAGCAGTACTTC
TRBJ1-2 NA TRBV2 NA CASSAAGRPNYGYTF TGTGCCAGCAGTGCAGCGGGCAGGCCGAACTATGGCTACACCTTC
TRBJ1-5 NA TRBV27 NA CASRQLQGVAQPQHF TGTGCCAGCAGGCAATTACAGGGAGTGGCTCAGCCCCAGCATTTT
TRBJ1-6 few TRBV6-1 NA CASSEAFSRAGNSPLHF TGTGCCAGCAGTGAAGCCTTTAGCAGGGCGGGAAATTCACCCCTCCACTTT
TRBJ2-3 NA TRBV28 NA CASSSFPGWGESTDTQYF TGTGCCAGCAGTTCTTTCCCCGGTTGGGGGGAAAGCACAGATACGCAGTATTTT
TRBJ1-5 medium-sized TRBV5-1 NA CASSFSGLLSEPQHF TGCGCCAGCAGCTTCTCGGGACTGTTAAGCGAGCCCCAGCATTTT
TRBJ1-4 NA TRBV5-4 TRBD1 CASSSTGGAISEKLFF TGTGCCAGCAGCTCAACAGGGGGCGCGATAAGTGAAAAACTGTTTTTT